This T cell receptor (beta chain) was obtained from a study of cytomegalovirus exposure and HLA in healthy donors. Regarding the study as a whole: It was only CMV serostatus that was available as immune exposure information. Most TCRs appeared rarely, but some public TCRs recurred in many donors.

Concerning this clone itself: Its antigen is not identified.

Primers: 60 Vbeta forward and 13 Jbeta reverse. Sequencing was performed with immunoSEQ multiplex PCR; in TCRdb, only in-frame clones are kept and a portion is missing. The sample totals tens of thousands of clones. The CDR3 covers 13 residues. Germline V CDR1 and CDR2: MNHEY, SVGAGI. The V end lost 0 bases, the J end lost 10 bases, and 12 bases lay between the germline ends. The chain joins TRBV6-5 to TRBJ2-5; D is perhaps TRBD2 (7 bases). This TCR came from a man under 40 in good health and CMV-seronegative. Sequenced sample: PBMCs. The DNA for the CDR3 is TGTGCCAGCAGTTACTCGAGGGGGGGTAACCAGTACTTC. Its protein product is CASSYSRGGNQYF.